This T cell receptor (beta chain) was recorded in a study of shared clonotypes between healthy human individuals. Study-wide results and limits: Relative to their counterparts shared across all four donors, non-shared clonotypes exhibited diminished generation probabilities. Larger estimated richness was generally seen in naive subsets than in memory subsets.

From germline, CDR1 is GTSNPN and CDR2 SVGIG (reference sequence). This CDR3 has 15 amino acids. V dropped 4 bases and J dropped 4; count of bases not matched to a gene: 12. On this clone: Its antigen is undetermined.

TCRdb's copy holds only in-frame clones and misses some; the assay was immunoSEQ multiplex PCR. In the table there are over a million clones, roughly 96% of which are singletons. The donors were adults (healthy and HIV-negative) with no recent acute infections or vaccinations. The J gene is TRBJ1-1, the V gene TRBV30, with 7 bases matching TRBD1. The sequenced sample consisted of naive CD4+ T cells sorted from blood. The subset here: CD45RA+ positively selected. The receptor was derived from a man aged 25 to 40 in good health. CDR3 residues: CAWTTKQGSGTEAFF. The CDR3 DNA reads as TGTGCCTGGACCACTAAACAGGGGTCCGGCACTGAAGCTTTCTTT.